This T cell receptor beta chain was sequenced for a study of beta chain features in type 1 diabetes. Overall study context: What patients shared with healthy donors was a similar profile of age, gender and cell yields.

This clone was observed a few times. The ends lost 7 bases at V and 9 bases at J; junction bases unmatched: 15. Germline CDR1 reads MNHEY; CDR2 reads SMNVEV (reference sequence). The CDR3 totals 15 residues. Using CD45RO/CCR7/CD25/CD127/CD95/CD27, CD4+ naive, central memory, regulatory and stem cell-like memory cells were sorted. Isolated RNA was reverse transcribed in full, so expressed TCRB transcripts were sequenced. TCRdb's table, derived via immunoSEQ multiplex PCR, lists solely in-frame clones and lacks some. The table lists approximately 110,000 clones, 30% to 40% of them singletons. The chain combines TRBV27 with TRBJ1-5, with 7 bases identical to TRBD1. Material for sequencing was stem cell memory CD4+ T cells from blood. The TCR comes from a woman younger than 35 in good health. The CDR3 sequence is CASKFGRQGGMPQHF. The DNA for the CDR3 is TGTGCCAGCAAGTTTGGGAGACAGGGAGGTATGCCCCAGCATTTT.